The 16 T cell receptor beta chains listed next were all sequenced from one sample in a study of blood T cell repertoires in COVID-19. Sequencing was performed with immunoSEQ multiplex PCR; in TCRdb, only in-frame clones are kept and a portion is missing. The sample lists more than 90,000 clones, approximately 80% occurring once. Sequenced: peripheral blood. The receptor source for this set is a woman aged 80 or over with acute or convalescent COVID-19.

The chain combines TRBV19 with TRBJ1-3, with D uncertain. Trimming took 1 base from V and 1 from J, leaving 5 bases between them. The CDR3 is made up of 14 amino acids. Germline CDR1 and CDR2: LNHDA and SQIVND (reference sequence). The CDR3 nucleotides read TGTGCCAGTAGTATAGGCGCATCTGGAAACACCATATATTTT. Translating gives CASSIGASGNTIYF.

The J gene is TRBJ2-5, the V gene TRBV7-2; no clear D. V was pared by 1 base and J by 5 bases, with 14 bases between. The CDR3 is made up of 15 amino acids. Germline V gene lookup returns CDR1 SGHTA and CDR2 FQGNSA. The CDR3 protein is CASSLVPLVAETQYF. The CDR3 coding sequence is TGTGCCAGCAGCTTAGTGCCCCTAGTTGCGGAGACCCAGTACTTC. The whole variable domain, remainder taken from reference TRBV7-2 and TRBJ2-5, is GAGVSQSPSNKVTEKGKDVELRCDPISGHTALYWYRQSLGQGLEFLIYFQGNSAPDKSGLPSDRFSAERTGGSVSTLTIQRTQQEDSAVYLCASSLVPLVAETQYFGPGTRLLVL.

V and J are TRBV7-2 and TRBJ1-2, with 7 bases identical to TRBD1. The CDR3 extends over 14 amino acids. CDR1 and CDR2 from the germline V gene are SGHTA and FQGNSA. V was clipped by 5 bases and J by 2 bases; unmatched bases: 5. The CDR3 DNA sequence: TGTGCCAGCAGCCCCTTGACAGGGAACTATGGCTACACCTTC. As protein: CASSPLTGNYGYTF. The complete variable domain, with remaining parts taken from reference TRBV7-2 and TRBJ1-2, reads GAGVSQSPSNKVTEKGKDVELRCDPISGHTALYWYRQSLGQGLEFLIYFQGNSAPDKSGLPSDRFSAERTGGSVSTLTIQRTQQEDSAVYLCASSPLTGNYGYTFGSGTRLTVV.

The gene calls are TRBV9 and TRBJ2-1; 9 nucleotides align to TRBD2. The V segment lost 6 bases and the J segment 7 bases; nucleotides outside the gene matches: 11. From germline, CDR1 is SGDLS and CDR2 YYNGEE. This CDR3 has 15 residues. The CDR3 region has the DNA TGTGCCAGCAACATTCGCGGGAGGGCCGAGAATGAGCAGTTCTTC. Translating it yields CASNIRGRAENEQFF.

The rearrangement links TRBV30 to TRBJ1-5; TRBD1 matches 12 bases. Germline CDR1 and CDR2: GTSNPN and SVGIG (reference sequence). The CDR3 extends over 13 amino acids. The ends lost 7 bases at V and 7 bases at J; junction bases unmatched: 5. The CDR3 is CASGQGARQPQHF. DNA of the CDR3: TGTGCCTCGGGACAGGGGGCCCGGCAGCCCCAGCATTTT.

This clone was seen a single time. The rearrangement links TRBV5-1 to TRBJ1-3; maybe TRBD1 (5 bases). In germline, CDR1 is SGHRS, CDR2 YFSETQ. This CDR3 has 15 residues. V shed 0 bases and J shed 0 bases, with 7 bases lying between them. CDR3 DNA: TGCGCCAGCAGCTTGGACGGGGGCTCTGGAAACACCATATATTTT. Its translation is CASSLDGGSGNTIYF.

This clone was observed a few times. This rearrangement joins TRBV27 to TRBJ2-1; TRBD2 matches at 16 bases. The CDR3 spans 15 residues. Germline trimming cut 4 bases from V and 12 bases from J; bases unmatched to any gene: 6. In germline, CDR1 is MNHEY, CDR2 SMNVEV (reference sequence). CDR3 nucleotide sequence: TGTGCCAGCAGTTCTTTGGGACTAGCGGGGGGGCGGCAGTTCTTC. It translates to CASSSLGLAGGRQFF.

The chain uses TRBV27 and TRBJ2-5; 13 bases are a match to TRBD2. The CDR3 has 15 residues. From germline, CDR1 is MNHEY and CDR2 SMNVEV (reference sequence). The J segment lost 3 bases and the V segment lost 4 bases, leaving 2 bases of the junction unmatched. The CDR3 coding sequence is TGTGCCAGCAGTTCGGGACTAGCGGGGAAAGAGACCCAGTACTTC. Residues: CASSSGLAGKETQYF.

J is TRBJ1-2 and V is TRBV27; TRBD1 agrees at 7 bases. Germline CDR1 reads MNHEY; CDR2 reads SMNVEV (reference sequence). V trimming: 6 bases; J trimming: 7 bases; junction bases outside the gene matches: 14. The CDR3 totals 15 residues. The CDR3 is CASRLKTSGGGGYTF. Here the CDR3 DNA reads TGTGCCAGCAGACTAAAAACCTCAGGGGGAGGTGGCTACACCTTC.

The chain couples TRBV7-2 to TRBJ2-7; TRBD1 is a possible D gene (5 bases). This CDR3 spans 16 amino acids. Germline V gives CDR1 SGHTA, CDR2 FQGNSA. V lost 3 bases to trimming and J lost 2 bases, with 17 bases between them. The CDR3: CASSLYRSVGAYEQYF. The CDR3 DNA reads TGTGCCAGCAGCTTGTATCGGTCTGTAGGGGCCTACGAGCAGTACTTC.

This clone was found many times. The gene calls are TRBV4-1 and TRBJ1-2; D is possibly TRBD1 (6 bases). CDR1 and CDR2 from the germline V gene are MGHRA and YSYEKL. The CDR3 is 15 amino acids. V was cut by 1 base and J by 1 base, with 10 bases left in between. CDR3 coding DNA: TGCGCCAGCAGCCAAGCACAGGGAAATAACTATGGCTACACCTTC. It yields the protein CASSQAQGNNYGYTF.

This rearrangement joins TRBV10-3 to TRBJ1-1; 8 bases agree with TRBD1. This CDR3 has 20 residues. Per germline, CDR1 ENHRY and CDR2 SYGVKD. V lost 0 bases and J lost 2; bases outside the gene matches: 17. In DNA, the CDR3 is TGTGCCATCAGTGAGTCCCCAGGCAAGGGTGACAGGGGTCGCAACACTGAAGCTTTCTTT. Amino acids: CAISESPGKGDRGRNTEAFF.

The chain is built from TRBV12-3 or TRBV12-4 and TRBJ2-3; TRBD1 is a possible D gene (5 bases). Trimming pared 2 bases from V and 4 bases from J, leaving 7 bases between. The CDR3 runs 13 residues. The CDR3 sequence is CASSLRGSDTQYF. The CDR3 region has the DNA TGTGCCAGCAGTTTAAGGGGCTCAGATACGCAGTATTTT.

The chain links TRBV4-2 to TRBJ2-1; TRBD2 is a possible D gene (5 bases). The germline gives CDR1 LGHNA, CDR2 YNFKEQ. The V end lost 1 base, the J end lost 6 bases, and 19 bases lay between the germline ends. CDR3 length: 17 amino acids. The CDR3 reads CASSQGPSTGDSNEQFF. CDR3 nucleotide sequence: TGTGCCAGCAGCCAAGGTCCCTCAACCGGGGATAGCAATGAGCAGTTCTTC.

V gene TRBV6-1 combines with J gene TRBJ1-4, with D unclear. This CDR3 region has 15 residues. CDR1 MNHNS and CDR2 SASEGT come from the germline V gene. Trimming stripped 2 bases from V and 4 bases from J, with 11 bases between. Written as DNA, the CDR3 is TGTGCCAGCAGTGAAAGCTTAGCGAATAATGAAAAACTGTTTTTT. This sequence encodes CASSESLANNEKLFF.

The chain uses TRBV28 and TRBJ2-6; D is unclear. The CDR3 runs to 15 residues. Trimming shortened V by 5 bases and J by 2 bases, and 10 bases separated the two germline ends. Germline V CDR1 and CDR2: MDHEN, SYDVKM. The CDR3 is CASSLPGAGANVLTF. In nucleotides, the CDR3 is TGTGCCAGCAGTCTCCCAGGCGCTGGGGCCAACGTCCTGACTTTC.